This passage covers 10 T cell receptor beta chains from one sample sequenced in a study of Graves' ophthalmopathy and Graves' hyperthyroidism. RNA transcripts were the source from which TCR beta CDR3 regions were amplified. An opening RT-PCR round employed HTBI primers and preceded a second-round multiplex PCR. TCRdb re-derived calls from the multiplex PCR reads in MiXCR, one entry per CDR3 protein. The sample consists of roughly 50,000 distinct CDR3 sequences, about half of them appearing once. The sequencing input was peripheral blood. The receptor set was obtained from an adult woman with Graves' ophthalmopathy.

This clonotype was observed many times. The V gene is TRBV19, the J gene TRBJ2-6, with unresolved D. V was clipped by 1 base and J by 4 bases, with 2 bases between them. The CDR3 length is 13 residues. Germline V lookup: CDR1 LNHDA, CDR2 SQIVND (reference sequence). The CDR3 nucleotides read TGTGCCAGTAGTATAGGAGGGGCCAACGTCCTGACTTTC. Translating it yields CASSIGGANVLTF.

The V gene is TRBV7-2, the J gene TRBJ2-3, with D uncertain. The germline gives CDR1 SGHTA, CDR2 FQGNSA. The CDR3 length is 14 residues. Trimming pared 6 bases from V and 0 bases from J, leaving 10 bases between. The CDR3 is CASRAGRSTDTQYF. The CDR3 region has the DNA TGTGCCAGCAGAGCCGGGCGGAGCACAGATACGCAGTATTTT.

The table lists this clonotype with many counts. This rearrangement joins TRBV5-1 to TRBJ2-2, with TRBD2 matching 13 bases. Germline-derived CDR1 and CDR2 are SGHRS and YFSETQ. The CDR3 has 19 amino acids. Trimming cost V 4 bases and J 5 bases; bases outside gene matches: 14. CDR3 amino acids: CASSPLPRLAGGGTGELFF. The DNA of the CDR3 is TGCGCCAGCAGCCCCCTACCCCGACTAGCGGGAGGTGGTACCGGGGAGCTGTTTTTT.

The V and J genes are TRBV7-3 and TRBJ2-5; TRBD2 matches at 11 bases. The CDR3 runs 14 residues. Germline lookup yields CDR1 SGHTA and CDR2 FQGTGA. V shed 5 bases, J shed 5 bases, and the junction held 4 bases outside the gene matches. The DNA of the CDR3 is TGTGCCAGCAGCGCCACTAGCGGGAGCGAGACCCAGTACTTC. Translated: CASSATSGSETQYF.

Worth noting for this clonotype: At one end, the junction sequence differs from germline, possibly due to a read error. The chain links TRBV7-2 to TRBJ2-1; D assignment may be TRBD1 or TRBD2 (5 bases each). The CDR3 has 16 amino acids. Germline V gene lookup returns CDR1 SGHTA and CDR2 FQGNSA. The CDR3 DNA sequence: TGTGCCAGCGGCCTCTTCCGGGACCTCATCTACAACGAGCGGTTCTTC. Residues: CASGLFRDLIYNERFF.

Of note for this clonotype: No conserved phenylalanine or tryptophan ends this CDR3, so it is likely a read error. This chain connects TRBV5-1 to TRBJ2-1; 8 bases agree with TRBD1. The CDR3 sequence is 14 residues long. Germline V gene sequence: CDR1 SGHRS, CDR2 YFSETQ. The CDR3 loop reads CASSLGQGPNEQFS. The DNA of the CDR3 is TGTGCCAGCAGCTTAGGACAGGGACCAAATGAGCAGTTCTCC.

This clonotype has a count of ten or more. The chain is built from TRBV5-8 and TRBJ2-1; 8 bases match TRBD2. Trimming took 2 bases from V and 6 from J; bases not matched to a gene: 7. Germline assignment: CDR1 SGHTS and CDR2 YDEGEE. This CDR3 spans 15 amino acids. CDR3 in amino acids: CASSFFREGPNEQFF. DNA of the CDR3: TGTGCCAGCAGCTTCTTCCGGGAGGGCCCCAATGAGCAGTTCTTC.

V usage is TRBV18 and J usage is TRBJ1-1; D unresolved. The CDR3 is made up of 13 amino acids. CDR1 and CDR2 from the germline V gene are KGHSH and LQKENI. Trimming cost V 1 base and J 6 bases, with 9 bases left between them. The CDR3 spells CASSPLGHPEAFF. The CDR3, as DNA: TGTGCCAGCTCACCACTAGGTCACCCTGAAGCTTTCTTT.

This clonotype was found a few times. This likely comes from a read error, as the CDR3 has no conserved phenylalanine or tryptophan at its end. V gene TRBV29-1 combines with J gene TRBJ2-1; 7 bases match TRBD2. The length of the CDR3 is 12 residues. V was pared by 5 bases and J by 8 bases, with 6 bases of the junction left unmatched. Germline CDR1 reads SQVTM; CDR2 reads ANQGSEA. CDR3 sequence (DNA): TGCAGCGTTACTAGCGAGTACGATGAGCAGTTCTCC. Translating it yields CSVTSEYDEQFS.

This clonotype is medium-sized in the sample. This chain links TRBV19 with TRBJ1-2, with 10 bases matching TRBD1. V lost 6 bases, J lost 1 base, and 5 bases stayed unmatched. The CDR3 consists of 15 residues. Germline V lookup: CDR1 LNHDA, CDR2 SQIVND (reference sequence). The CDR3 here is CASRDGQGGNYGYTF. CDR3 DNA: TGTGCCAGTAGAGACGGACAGGGGGGTAACTATGGCTACACCTTC.